Reported below is one TCR beta chain. The antigen is undetermined. The authors reverse transcribed all of the isolated RNA, so sequencing captured expressed TCRB transcripts. Assay used: immunoSEQ multiplex PCR; TCRdb lists only in-frame clones, some missing. The data show about 190,000 clones, with roughly 8% seen just once and roughly 0.5% held by the top ten. The ends lost 4 bases at V and 4 bases at J; junction bases unmatched: 4. This CDR3 region has 15 residues. Germline values: CDR1 SNHLY, CDR2 FYNNEI. The sample is drawn from a study of beta chain features in type 1 diabetes. Study details: Patient and healthy donor groups were alike in age, gender and cell yields. Points from the study as a whole: Shorter TCRB CDR3s, moderately but significantly so, marked every one of the four CD4+ subsets in Type 1 diabetes patients. TCRB repertoires of naive, central memory and Treg cells appeared more similar among patients than among healthy donors.

Source material: central memory CD4+ T cells from blood. The chain joins TRBV2 to TRBJ1-2; 12 bases line up with TRBD1. The clonotype was recovered from a man aged 18-30 years with type 1 diabetes. CDR3 sequence reads: CASSGDRGRSYGYTF. As DNA, the CDR3 is TGTGCCAGCAGTGGGGACAGGGGGCGAAGCTATGGCTACACCTTC.